A selection of T cell receptor beta chains follows, all from one sample in a study of blood T cell repertoires in COVID-19. Sequencing used immunoSEQ multiplex PCR; TCRdb keeps in-frame clones, though not all of them. The sample has 150,000 to 200,000 clones, more than 80% seen once. The sequenced sample consisted of peripheral blood. The receptors stem from a woman aged 55-69 years with acute or convalescent COVID-19. The CDR3 runs from the conserved cysteine through the conserved F or W. The order of the fields is J gene, D gene, V gene, clone size, CDR3 protein, CDR3 DNA. The D gene is left open where the match is weak. Clone size is given for some rows only: seen once, a few or many times, or a class if the clone is expanded.

J gene: TRBJ2-3; D gene: -; V gene: TRBV7-2; clone size: -; CDR3 protein: CASSLTGRVTDTQYF; CDR3 DNA: TGTGCCAGCAGCTTAACAGGGAGGGTCACAGATACGCAGTATTTT
J gene: TRBJ2-1; D gene: -; V gene: TRBV4-1; clone size: -; CDR3 protein: CASSQEPTGNGEQFF; CDR3 DNA: TGCGCCAGCAGCCAAGAACCAACAGGGAACGGTGAGCAGTTCTTC
J gene: TRBJ2-1; D gene: TRBD2; V gene: TRBV19; clone size: -; CDR3 protein: CASSFTGTSDNEQFF; CDR3 DNA: TGTGCCAGTAGTTTTACCGGGACTAGCGACAATGAGCAGTTCTTC
J gene: TRBJ2-1; D gene: TRBD2; V gene: TRBV14; clone size: -; CDR3 protein: CASSQRTSSSSYNEQFF; CDR3 DNA: TGTGCCAGCAGTCAACGGACTAGCTCGAGCTCCTACAATGAGCAGTTCTTC
J gene: TRBJ1-5; D gene: TRBD1; V gene: TRBV5-1; clone size: -; CDR3 protein: CASSLGQGGNQPQHF; CDR3 DNA: TGCGCCAGCAGCTTGGGACAGGGGGGAAATCAGCCCCAGCATTTT
J gene: TRBJ2-1; D gene: TRBD2; V gene: TRBV12-5; clone size: -; CDR3 protein: CASGFGLAGYNEQFF; CDR3 DNA: TGTGCTAGTGGTTTCGGACTAGCGGGATACAATGAGCAGTTCTTC
J gene: TRBJ1-4; D gene: -; V gene: TRBV19; clone size: -; CDR3 protein: CASSISLGSNEKLFF; CDR3 DNA: TGTGCCAGTAGTATTTCGTTAGGGAGTAATGAAAAACTGTTTTTT
J gene: TRBJ1-1; D gene: TRBD1; V gene: TRBV28; clone size: -; CDR3 protein: CASGSGTGLTEAFF; CDR3 DNA: TGTGCCAGCGGCTCCGGGACAGGGCTCACTGAAGCTTTCTTT
J gene: TRBJ2-5; D gene: TRBD2; V gene: TRBV11-2; clone size: -; CDR3 protein: CASSLGTSGRGETQYF; CDR3 DNA: TGTGCCAGCAGCTTAGGAACTAGCGGGAGAGGAGAGACCCAGTACTTC
J gene: TRBJ1-6; D gene: -; V gene: TRBV3-1/TRBV3-2; clone size: -; CDR3 protein: CASSQDWTSRSPLHF; CDR3 DNA: TGTGCCAGCAGCCAAGATTGGACATCTCGTTCACCCCTCCACTTT
J gene: TRBJ1-5; D gene: -; V gene: TRBV28; clone size: -; CDR3 protein: CASSLLRGSYLNQPQHF; CDR3 DNA: TGTGCCAGCAGTTTATTAAGAGGCTCCTACCTCAATCAGCCCCAGCATTTT
J gene: TRBJ1-5; D gene: -; V gene: TRBV19; clone size: few; CDR3 protein: CASSMGLSGNQPQHF; CDR3 DNA: TGTGCCAGTAGTATGGGCTTATCGGGCAATCAGCCCCAGCATTTT
J gene: TRBJ1-5; D gene: TRBD1; V gene: TRBV9; clone size: -; CDR3 protein: CASSRTGVSYQPQHF; CDR3 DNA: TGTGCCAGCAGCCGTACAGGGGTGTCCTATCAGCCCCAGCATTTT
J gene: TRBJ2-1; D gene: -; V gene: TRBV2; clone size: -; CDR3 protein: CASSIRGNEQFF; CDR3 DNA: TGTGCCAGCAGTATCCGGGGCAATGAGCAGTTCTTC